This TCR beta chain was identified during a study of blood T cell repertoires in COVID-19. Study overall: The analysed material was cDNA or gDNA that came from T cells, B-cell-depleted T cells, or PBMCs.

V shed 4 bases and J 1 base; nucleotides not matched to a gene: 10. Per the germline V gene, CDR1 is MGHRA and CDR2 is YSYEKL. The CDR3 extends over 17 amino acids. TCRdb's table, derived via immunoSEQ multiplex PCR, lists solely in-frame clones and lacks some. Among some 93,000 clones listed, roughly 77% were seen once. This chain joins TRBV4-1 and TRBJ1-1; 9 bases are a match to TRBD1. This receptor was taken from a human donor in a cohort sampled during active COVID-19. Sequencing input: peripheral blood. Written as DNA, the CDR3 is TGCGCCAGCAGCCGAGGGACAGGGTTAGGGGAGAACACTGAAGCTTTCTTT. It yields the protein CASSRGTGLGENTEAFF.